This entry features one T cell receptor beta chain sequence. What it recognizes is unknown. Germline-derived CDR1 and CDR2 are MDHEN and SYDVKM. This CDR3 region has 14 residues. The V end lost 1 base, the J end lost 1 base, and 7 bases lay between the germline ends. Multiplex touch-down PCR with TRB-A/B primers amplified rearranged V-D-J TRB sequences. TCRdb analysed the multiplex PCR reads with MiXCR anew, one entry per CDR3 protein. The data hold about a thousand distinct CDR3 sequences, with about 25% observed a single time. This sample was taken from a study of T cell repertoires in aging, cancer and after chemotherapy. Looking at the study overall: Pre- and post-chemotherapy samples were paired from chronic lymphocytic leukemia patients treated with fludarabine- or bendamustine-based regimens. Findings of the study overall: Compared with age-matched healthy donors, untreated hematological or solid cancer patients showed higher blood TCR clonality. Healthy donors lost TCR diversity with age mainly through richness, cancer patients through richness and evenness.

Amplification of TCR beta used genomic DNA extracted from peripheral blood. The V and J genes are TRBV28 and TRBJ1-1; D remains unclear. This TCR came from a human donor with a blood cancer. Material for sequencing was blood. The CDR3 here is CASSLFAENTEAFF. Written as DNA, the CDR3 is TGTGCCAGCAGTTTATTCGCTGAGAACACTGAAGCTTTCTTT.